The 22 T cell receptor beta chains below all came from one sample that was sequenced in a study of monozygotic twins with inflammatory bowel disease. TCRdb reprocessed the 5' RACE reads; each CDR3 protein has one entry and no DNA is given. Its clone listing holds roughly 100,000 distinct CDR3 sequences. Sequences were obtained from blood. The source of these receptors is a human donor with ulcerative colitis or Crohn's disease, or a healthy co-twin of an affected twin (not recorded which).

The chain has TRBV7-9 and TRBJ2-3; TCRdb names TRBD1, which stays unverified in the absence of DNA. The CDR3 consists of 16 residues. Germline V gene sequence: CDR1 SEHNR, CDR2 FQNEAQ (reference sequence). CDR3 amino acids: CASSLIGTGTPYTQYF.

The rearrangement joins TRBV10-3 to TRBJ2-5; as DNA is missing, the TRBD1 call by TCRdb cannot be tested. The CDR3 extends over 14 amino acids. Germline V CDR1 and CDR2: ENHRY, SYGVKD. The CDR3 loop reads CAISPGQKSETQYF.

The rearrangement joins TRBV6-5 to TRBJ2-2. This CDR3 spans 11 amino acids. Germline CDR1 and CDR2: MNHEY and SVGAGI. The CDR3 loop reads CASSNAGELFF.

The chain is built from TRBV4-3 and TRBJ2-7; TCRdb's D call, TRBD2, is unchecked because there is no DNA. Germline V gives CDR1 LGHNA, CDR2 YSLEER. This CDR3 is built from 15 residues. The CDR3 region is CASSQISGRAREQYF.

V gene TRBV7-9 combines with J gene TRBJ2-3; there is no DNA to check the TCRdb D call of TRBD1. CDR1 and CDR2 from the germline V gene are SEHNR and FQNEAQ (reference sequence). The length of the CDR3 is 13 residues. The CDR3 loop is CASSFLGADTQYF.

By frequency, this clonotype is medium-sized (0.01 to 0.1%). CDR3 protein: CASSYSIARPGGGLYEQYF. The rearrangement joins TRBV6-5 to TRBJ2-7; the TCRdb call, TRBD1, lacks DNA for checking. The V gene's germline CDR1 is MNHEY and CDR2 SVGAGI. The CDR3 is made up of 19 amino acids.

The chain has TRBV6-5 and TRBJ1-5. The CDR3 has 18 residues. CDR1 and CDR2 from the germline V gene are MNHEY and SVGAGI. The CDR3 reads CASSSRSVTGWVNQPQHF.

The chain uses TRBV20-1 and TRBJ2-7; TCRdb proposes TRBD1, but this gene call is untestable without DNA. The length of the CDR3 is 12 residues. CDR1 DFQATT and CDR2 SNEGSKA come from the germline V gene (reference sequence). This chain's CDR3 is CSATDREYEQYF.

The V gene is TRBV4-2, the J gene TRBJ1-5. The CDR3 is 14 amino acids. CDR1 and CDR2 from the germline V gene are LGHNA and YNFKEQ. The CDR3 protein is CASSQESGNQPQHF.

The CDR3: CASRNKQGPGQQYF. The gene calls are TRBV19 and TRBJ2-7; with no DNA, the TCRdb D assignment of TRBD1 cannot be verified. The CDR3 has 14 amino acids. Looked up from germline, CDR1 is LNHDA and CDR2 is SQIVND (reference sequence).

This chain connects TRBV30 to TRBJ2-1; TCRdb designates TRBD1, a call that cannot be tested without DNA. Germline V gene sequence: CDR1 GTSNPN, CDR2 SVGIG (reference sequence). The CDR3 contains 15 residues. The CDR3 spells CAWSKRISAHGEQFF.

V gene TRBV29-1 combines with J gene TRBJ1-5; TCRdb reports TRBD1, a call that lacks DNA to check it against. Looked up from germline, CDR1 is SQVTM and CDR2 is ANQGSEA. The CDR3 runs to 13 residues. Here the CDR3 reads CSGAGGAGQPQHF.

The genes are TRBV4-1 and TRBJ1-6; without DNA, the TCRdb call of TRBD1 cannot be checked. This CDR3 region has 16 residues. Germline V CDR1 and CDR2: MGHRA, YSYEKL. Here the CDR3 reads CASSQETGWRNSPLHF.

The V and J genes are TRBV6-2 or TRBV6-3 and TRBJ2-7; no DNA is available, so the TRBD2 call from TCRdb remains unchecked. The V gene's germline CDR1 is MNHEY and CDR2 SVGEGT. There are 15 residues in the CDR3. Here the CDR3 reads CASSYPAGNSYEQYF.

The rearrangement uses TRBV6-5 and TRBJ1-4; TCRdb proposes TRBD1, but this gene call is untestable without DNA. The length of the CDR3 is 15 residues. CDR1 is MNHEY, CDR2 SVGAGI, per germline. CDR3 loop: CASSYSSPSTGRLFF.

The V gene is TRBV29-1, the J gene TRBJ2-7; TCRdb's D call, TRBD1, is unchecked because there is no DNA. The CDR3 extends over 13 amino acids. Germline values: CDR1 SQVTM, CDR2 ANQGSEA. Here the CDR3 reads CSVGSRQSYEQYF.

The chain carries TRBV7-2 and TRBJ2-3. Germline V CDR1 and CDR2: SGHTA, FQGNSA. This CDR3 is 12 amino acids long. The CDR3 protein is CASSLGGYTQYF.

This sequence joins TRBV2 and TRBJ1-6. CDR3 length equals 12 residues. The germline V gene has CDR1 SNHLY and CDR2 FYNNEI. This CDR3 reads CASSVWPVPLHF.

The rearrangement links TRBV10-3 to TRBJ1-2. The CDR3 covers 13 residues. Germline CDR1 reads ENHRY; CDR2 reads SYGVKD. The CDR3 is CANRDTDNYGHTF.

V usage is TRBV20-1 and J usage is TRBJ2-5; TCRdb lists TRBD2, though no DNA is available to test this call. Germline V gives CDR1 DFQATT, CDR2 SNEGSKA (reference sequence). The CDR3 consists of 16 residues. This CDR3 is CSARRTGTSLLETQYF.

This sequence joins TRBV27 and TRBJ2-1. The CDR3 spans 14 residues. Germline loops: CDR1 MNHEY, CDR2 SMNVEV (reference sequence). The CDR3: CASSLMAYYNEQFF.

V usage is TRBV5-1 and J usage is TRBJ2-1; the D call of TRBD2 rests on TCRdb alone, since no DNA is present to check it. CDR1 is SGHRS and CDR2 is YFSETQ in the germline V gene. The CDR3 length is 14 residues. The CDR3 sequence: CASSPGLAGLSQFF.